This TCR beta chain was retrieved from a study of blood T cell repertoires in COVID-19. Whole-study context: From the United States, Italy and Spain came samples of acute and convalescent COVID-19.

CDR1 MDHEN and CDR2 SYDVKM come from the germline V gene. V lost 3 bases to trimming and J lost 11 bases; unmatched junction nucleotides: 19. This CDR3 spans 17 amino acids. In the study's own analysis: Counts of nucleated cells, estimated from reference gene primer amplification, were obtained. The repertoire was sequenced with immunoSEQ multiplex PCR; TCRdb's copy has only in-frame clones and lacks some. V and J calls plus clone size are reproduced from that table; the DNA served to infer D and trimming. The sample includes 150,000 to 200,000 clones, about 88% seen only once; the top ten take 2.5% to 3%.

The TCR originated in a woman younger than 45 with active or convalescent COVID-19. Sequenced: peripheral blood. The chain carries TRBV28 and TRBJ1-1; 9 bases are shared with TRBD1. CDR3 sequence: CASSFGVAQQGASRAFF. DNA of the CDR3: TGTGCCAGCAGTTTCGGGGTGGCTCAACAGGGGGCGTCTCGGGCTTTCTTT.